Below are 8 T cell receptor beta chains sequenced from a single sample in a study of cytomegalovirus exposure and HLA in healthy donors. PCR was performed using 60 Vbeta and 13 Jbeta primers. TCRdb's table, derived via immunoSEQ multiplex PCR, lists solely in-frame clones and lacks some. Among over 150,000 clones listed, 77% were seen once. Sequencing was carried out using PBMCs. The receptors here all came from a middle-aged woman in good health and CMV-seropositive.

This clone has only one observation. The rearrangement links TRBV27 to TRBJ2-1; 8 nucleotides agree with TRBD2. With 7 bases clipped from V and 2 bases from J, the junction kept 4 bases outside the gene matches. The CDR3 length is 14 residues. Germline V gene lookup returns CDR1 MNHEY and CDR2 SMNVEV (reference sequence). CDR3 in amino acids: CASTSGRAYNEQFF. The CDR3 DNA reads as TGTGCCAGCACCAGCGGGAGAGCCTACAATGAGCAGTTCTTC.

This chain connects TRBV28 to TRBJ1-2; the D is unclear. Germline-derived CDR1 and CDR2 are MDHEN and SYDVKM. The germline V and J ends were trimmed by 3 bases and 3 bases, with 8 bases remaining between them. The CDR3 is 13 amino acids. The CDR3 sequence: CASSFEYYYGYTF. The DNA for the CDR3 is TGTGCCAGCAGTTTTGAGTATTACTATGGCTACACCTTC.

The chain combines TRBV6-6 with TRBJ2-1; 8 bases are a match to TRBD2. Germline V gene lookup returns CDR1 MNHNY and CDR2 SVGAGI (reference sequence). V lost 2 bases and J lost 6; bases outside the gene matches: 6. The CDR3 spans 15 residues. CDR3 bases: TGTGCCAGCAGTTACGGGCTAGCGGGTCCCAATGAGCAGTTCTTC. It encodes CASSYGLAGPNEQFF.

This chain joins TRBV7-2 and TRBJ2-3; 8 nucleotides line up with TRBD2. The CDR3 loop spans 14 amino acids. Germline CDR1 reads SGHTA; CDR2 reads FQGNSA. V was clipped by 5 bases and J by 5 bases; unmatched bases: 6. This CDR3 is CASSRRGGGDTQYF. CDR3 coding DNA: TGTGCCAGCAGCCGTCGGGGGGGTGGAGATACGCAGTATTTT.

V and J are TRBV10-1 and TRBJ1-1, with D perhaps TRBD1 (5 bases). Germline V gives CDR1 WNHNN, CDR2 SYGVQD (reference sequence). This CDR3 contains 12 residues. V gave up 4 bases and J gave up 4 bases, with 7 bases separating them. CDR3 amino acids: CASSAGGTEAFF. The DNA of the CDR3 is TGCGCCAGCAGTGCGGGGGGCACTGAAGCTTTCTTT.

The J gene is TRBJ2-1, the V gene TRBV2; 8 bases map to TRBD2. Germline V CDR1 and CDR2: SNHLY, FYNNEI. V was clipped by 5 bases and J by 5 bases; unmatched bases: 8. The CDR3 is 15 amino acids. CDR3 coding DNA: TGTGCCAGCAGTCCTGTAGCGGGACGGGACAATGAGCAGTTCTTC. It specifies CASSPVAGRDNEQFF.

CDR3 bases: TGTGCCAGCAGTTTCAGGGCCGCCTATGGCTACACCTTC. Amino acids: CASSFRAAYGYTF. The chain has TRBV28 and TRBJ1-2; a weak D match, TRBD1 (5 bases). The germline gives CDR1 MDHEN, CDR2 SYDVKM. The ends were cut back, 3 bases at V and 4 bases at J, with 9 bases in the middle. The CDR3 consists of 13 residues.

This chain connects TRBV27 to TRBJ2-1, with 7 nucleotides matching TRBD2. Germline assignment: CDR1 MNHEY and CDR2 SMNVEV (reference sequence). This CDR3 contains 16 residues. The junction had 12 bases not matched to a gene; V was cut back by 1 base and J by 9 bases. The chain's CDR3 is CASSLYFASGHTEQFF. CDR3 coding DNA: TGTGCCAGCAGTTTATACTTCGCTAGCGGACACACTGAGCAGTTCTTC.